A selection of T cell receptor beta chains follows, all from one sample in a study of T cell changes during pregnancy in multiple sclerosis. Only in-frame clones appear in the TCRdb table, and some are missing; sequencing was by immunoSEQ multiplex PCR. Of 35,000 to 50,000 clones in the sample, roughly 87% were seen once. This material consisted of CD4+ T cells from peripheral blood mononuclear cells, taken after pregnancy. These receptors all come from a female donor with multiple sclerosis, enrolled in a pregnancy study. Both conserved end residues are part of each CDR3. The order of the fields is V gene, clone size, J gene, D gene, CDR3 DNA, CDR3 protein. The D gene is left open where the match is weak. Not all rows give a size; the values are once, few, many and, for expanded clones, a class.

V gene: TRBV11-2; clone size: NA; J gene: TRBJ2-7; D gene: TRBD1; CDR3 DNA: TGTGCCAGCAGCTTGGGGACAGGGTTCTACGAGCAGTACTTC; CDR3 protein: CASSLGTGFYEQYF
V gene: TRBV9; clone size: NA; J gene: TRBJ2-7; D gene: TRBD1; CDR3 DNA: TGTGCCAGCAGCCTCCGGACAGGGGGGGTCCACGAGCAGTACTTC; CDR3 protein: CASSLRTGGVHEQYF
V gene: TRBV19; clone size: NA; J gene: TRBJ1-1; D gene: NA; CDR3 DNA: TGTGCCAGTAGCCGGCGGGGTGGCGACACTGAAGCTTTCTTT; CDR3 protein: CASSRRGGDTEAFF
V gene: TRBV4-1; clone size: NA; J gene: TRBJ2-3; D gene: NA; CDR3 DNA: TGCGCCAGCAGCCAAGTTCAACTAGAGACTCGGGATACGCAGTATTTT; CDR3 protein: CASSQVQLETRDTQYF
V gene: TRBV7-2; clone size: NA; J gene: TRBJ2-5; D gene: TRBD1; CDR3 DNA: TGTGCCAGCAGTTGGGACAGGGCTAACACCCAGTACTTC; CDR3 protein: CASSWDRANTQYF
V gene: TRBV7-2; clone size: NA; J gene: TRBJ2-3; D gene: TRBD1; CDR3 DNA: TGTGCCAGCAGCTTAGCGAAACCGGGACAGACCATCACAGATACGCAGTATTTT; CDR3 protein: CASSLAKPGQTITDTQYF
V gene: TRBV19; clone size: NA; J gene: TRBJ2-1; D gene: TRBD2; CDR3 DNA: TGTGCCAGTAGTATGTCGGCTAGCGGGAGAAGAAGGAATGAGCAGTTCTTC; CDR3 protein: CASSMSASGRRRNEQFF
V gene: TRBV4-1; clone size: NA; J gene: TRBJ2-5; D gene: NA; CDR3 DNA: TGCGCCAGCAGCCAAGATACAGGGTCCCAAGAGACCCAGTACTTC; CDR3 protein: CASSQDTGSQETQYF
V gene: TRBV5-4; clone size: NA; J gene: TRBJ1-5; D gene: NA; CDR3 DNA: TGTGCCAGCAGCTTGGACAGGAACCAGCCCCAGCATTTT; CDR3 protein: CASSLDRNQPQHF
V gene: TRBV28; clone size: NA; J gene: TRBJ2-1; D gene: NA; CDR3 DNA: TGTGCCAGCAGCCGGGTTTCTGGCGGGACTTACAATGAGCAGTTCTTC; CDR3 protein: CASSRVSGGTYNEQFF
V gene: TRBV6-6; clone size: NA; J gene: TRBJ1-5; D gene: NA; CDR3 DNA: TGTGCCAGCAGTTACCTCCAGGGGTATAGCAATCAGCCCCAGCATTTT; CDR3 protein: CASSYLQGYSNQPQHF
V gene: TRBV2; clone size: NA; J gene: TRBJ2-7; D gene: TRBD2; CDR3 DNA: TGTGCCAGCAGTGAGTCGCTAGCGGCTACCTACGAGCAGTACTTC; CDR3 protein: CASSESLAATYEQYF
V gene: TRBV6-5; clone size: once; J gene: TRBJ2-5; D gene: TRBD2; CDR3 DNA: TGTGCCAGCAGTTACGGCCTAGCGGGATTGGAGACCCAGTACTTC; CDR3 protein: CASSYGLAGLETQYF
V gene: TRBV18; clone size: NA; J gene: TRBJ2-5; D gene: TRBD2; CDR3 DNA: TGTGCCAGCCCGCGGGAGAAAGAGACCCAGTACTTC; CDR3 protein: CASPREKETQYF
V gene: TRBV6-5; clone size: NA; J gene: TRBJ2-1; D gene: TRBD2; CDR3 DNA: TGTGCCAGCAGATATAGCGGGAGCTCCTACAATGAGCAGTTCTTC; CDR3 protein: CASRYSGSSYNEQFF
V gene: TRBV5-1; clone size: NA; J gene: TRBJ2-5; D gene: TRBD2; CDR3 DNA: TGCGCCAGCAGCTCGGGACTAGCGGTTAAAGAGACCCAGTACTTC; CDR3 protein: CASSSGLAVKETQYF
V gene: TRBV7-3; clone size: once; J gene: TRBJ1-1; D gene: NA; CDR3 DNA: TGTGCCAGCAGCTCAGACAGTGCTGAAGCTTTCTTT; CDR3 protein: CASSSDSAEAFF
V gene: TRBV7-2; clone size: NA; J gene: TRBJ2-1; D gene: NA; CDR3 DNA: TGTGCCAGCAGCTCGCCTTCAGGGAAACGGCTAGACAATGAGCAGTTCTTC; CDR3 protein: CASSSPSGKRLDNEQFF
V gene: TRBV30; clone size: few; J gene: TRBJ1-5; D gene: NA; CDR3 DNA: TGTGCCTGGAGTACCGGGATGGGCAATCAGCCCCAGCATTTT; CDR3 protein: CAWSTGMGNQPQHF
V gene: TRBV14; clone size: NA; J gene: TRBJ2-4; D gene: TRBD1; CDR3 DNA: TGTGCCAGCAGCCTAAACCCGGGACAGGGGACGAACATTCAGTACTTC; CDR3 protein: CASSLNPGQGTNIQYF
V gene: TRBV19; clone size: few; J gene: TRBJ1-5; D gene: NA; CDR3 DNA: TGTGCCAGTAGTATTGTGACAGATAGCAATCAGCCCCAGCATTTT; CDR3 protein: CASSIVTDSNQPQHF
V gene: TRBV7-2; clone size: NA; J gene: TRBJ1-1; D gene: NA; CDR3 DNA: TGTGCCAGCAGCGAGGACAGTATGAACACTGAAGCTTTCTTT; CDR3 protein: CASSEDSMNTEAFF
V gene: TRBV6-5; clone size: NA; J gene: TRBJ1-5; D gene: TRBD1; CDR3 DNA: TGTGCCAGCACCCCGACAGGGGACAATCAGCCCCAGCATTTT; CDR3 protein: CASTPTGDNQPQHF
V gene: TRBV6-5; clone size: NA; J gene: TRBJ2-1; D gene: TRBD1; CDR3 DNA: TGTGCCAGCAGTCGGGACAGGGTCGCCTTCAATGAGCAGTTCTTC; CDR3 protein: CASSRDRVAFNEQFF
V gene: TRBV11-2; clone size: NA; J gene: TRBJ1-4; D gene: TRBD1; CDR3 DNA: TGTGCCAGCAGTTCACCGGGACAGGGGAGGGGTTGGTCTAATGAAAAACTGTTTTTT; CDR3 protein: CASSSPGQGRGWSNEKLFF
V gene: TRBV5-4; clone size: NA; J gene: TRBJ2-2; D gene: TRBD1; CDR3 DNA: TGTGCCAGCAGCCCTGAACAGGGGGCCAGGGAGCTGTTTTTT; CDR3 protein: CASSPEQGARELFF
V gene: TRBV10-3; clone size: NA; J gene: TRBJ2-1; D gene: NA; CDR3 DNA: TGTGCCATCAGTGAACGGGGCAGGGGCAATGAGCAGTTCTTC; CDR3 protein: CAISERGRGNEQFF
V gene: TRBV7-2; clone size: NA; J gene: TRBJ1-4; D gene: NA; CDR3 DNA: TGTGCCAGCAGAAAAGGACCTGAATGGGTCTCCGGAGGACTGTTTTTT; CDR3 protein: CASRKGPEWVSGGLFF
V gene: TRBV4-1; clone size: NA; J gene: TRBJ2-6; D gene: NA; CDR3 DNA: TGCGCCAGCAGCCAAGATCGGGGAGAATCTGGGGCCAACGTCCTGACTTTC; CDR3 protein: CASSQDRGESGANVLTF
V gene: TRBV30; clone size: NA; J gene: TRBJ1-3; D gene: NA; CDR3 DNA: TGTGCCTGGAGTCCACAGAACACCATATATTTT; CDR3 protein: CAWSPQNTIYF
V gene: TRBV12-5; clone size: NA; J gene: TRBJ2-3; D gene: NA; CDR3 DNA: TGTGCTAGTGGTCTGGGACTCCGCACAGATACGCAGTATTTT; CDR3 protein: CASGLGLRTDTQYF
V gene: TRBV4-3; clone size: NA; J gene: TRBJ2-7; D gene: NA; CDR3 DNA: TGCGCCAGCAGCCAAGGGTACAGGGGAGGCTACGAGCAGTACTTC; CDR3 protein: CASSQGYRGGYEQYF
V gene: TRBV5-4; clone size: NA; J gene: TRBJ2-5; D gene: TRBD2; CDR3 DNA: TGTGCCAGCAGCTCGGGACTAGCGGGAGGCGGGGAGACCCAGTACTTC; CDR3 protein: CASSSGLAGGGETQYF
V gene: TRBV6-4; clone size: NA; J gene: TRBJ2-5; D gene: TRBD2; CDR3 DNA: TGTGCCAGCAGTAAGAGACTAGCGGGAGAATCACCCGAGACCCAGTACTTC; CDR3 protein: CASSKRLAGESPETQYF
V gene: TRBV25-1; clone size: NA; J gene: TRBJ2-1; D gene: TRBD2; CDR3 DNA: TGTGCCAGCAGTAGGGCGACTAGCGGTGCTATTGGAGGTCAGCAGTTCTTC; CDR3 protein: CASSRATSGAIGGQQFF
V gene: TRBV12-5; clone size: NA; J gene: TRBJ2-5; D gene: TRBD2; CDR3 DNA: TGTGCTAGTTTGACTAGCGGGGAACAAGAGACCCAGTACTTC; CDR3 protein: CASLTSGEQETQYF
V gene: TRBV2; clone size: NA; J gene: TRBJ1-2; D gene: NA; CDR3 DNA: TGTGCCAGCACCGGACAGTCCTATGGCTACACCTTC; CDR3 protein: CASTGQSYGYTF
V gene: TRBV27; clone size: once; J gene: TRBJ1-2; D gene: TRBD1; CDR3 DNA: TGTGCCAGCAGTCTCGGACAGGGTGCCTATGGCTACACCTTC; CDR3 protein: CASSLGQGAYGYTF
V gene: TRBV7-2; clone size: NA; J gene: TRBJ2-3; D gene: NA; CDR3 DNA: TGTGCCAGCAGCTTAGCCGGGGGTGTCGCGTATTTT; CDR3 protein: CASSLAGGVAYF
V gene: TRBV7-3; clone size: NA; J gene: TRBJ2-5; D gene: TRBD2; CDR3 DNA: TGTGCCAGCGGTAATAGCGGGACGTCGGGAGAGACCCAGTACTTC; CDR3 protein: CASGNSGTSGETQYF
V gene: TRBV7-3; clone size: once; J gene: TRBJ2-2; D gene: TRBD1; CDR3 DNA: TGTGCCAGCAGTCCAGGGGGCCTGAACACCGGGGAGCTGTTTTTT; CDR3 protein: CASSPGGLNTGELFF
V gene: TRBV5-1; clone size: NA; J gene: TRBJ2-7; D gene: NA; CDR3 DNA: TGCGCCAGCAGCTTGGGTTGGGAGGCCTACGAGCAGTACTTC; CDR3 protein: CASSLGWEAYEQYF
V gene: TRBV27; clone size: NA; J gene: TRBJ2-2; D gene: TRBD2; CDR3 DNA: TGTGCCACCGTACCAAGCGGGAGTGTAGCCGGGGAGCTGTTTTTT; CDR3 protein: CATVPSGSVAGELFF
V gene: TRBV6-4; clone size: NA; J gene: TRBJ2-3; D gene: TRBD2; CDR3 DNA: TGTGCCAGCAGTCCACACACTAGCGGGAGCGGTGATACGCAGTATTTT; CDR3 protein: CASSPHTSGSGDTQYF
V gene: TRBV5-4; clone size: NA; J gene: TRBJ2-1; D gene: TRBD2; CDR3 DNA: TGTGCCAGCAGCGCGGGACTAGCGGGAGTGTACAATGAGCAGTTCTTC; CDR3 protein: CASSAGLAGVYNEQFF
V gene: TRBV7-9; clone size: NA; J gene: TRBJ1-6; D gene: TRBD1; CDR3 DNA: TGTGCCAGCAGCCCAGGGACAGGGGGCGGAAATAATTCACCCCTCCACTTT; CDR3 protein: CASSPGTGGGNNSPLHF
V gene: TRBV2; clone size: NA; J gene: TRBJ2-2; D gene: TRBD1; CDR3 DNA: TGTGCCAGCAGTGGGGACAGGGACACCGGGGAGCTGTTTTTT; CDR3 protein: CASSGDRDTGELFF
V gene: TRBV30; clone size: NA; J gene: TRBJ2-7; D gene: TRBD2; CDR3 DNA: TGTGCCTGGAGTCGGGGGGTCGGCTACGAGCAGTACTTC; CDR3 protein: CAWSRGVGYEQYF
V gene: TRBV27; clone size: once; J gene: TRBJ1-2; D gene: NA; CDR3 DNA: TGTGCCAGCAGTTCGAGGGATCACTATGGCTACACCTTC; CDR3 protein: CASSSRDHYGYTF
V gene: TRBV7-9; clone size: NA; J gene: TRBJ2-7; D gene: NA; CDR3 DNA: TGTGCCAGCAGCGCCGGGACACTAAGCTCCTACGAGCAGTACTTC; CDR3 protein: CASSAGTLSSYEQYF